This TCR beta chain originates from a study of control samples from healthy donors and cancer patients. TCRdb's copy holds only in-frame clones and misses some; the assay was immunoSEQ multiplex PCR. The sample lists around 41,000 clones, 80% to 90% seen once, with 20% to 25% in the top ten. This clone has a handful of counts. V dropped 4 bases and J dropped 5 bases, with 15 bases sitting between them. This CDR3 region has 15 residues. The germline gives CDR1 MGHRA, CDR2 YSYEKL. This TCR derives from a woman in her sixties with lung cancer. The chain couples TRBV4-1 to TRBJ2-1; tentative D call: TRBD1 (6 bases). Sequencing input: PBMCs. The chain's CDR3 is CASSPEVQGNNEQFF. The CDR3 DNA sequence: TGCGCCAGCAGCCCAGAAGTACAGGGCAACAATGAGCAGTTCTTC.